The 22 T cell receptor beta chains presented below share a single source sample, sequenced in a study of T cell responses to AZD1222 COVID-19 vaccine. Assay used: immunoSEQ multiplex PCR; TCRdb lists only in-frame clones, some missing. The table records about 190,000 clones, roughly 93% of them present only once. The sequencing used peripheral blood, collected on day 0 of AZD1222 vaccination. These receptors all come from an adult in good health.

The gene calls are TRBV7-9 and TRBJ2-7; D gene unclear. Germline V gene data show CDR1 as SEHNR and CDR2 as FQNEAQ (reference sequence). The V gene lost 1 base and the J gene lost 6 bases, with 7 bases spanning the gap. The CDR3 spans 12 residues. The CDR3 here is CASSLGGTEQYF. The CDR3 nucleotides are TGTGCCAGCAGCTTAGGGGGTACCGAGCAGTACTTC.

The chain is built from TRBV29-1 and TRBJ1-1; tentatively, D is TRBD1 (5 bases). V lost 4 bases to trimming and J lost 4 bases, with 16 bases between them. The CDR3 runs 14 residues. The germline gives CDR1 SQVTM, CDR2 ANQGSEA. CDR3 nucleotide sequence: TGCAGCGTTGTTTCCGGGCAGGGTTTCACTGAAGCTTTCTTT. It codes for CSVVSGQGFTEAFF.

The V call is TRBV19, the J call TRBJ1-2; 9 bases align to TRBD1. CDR3 length: 17 residues. V trimming: 0 bases; J trimming: 3 bases; junction bases outside the gene matches: 8. Germline-derived CDR1 and CDR2 are LNHDA and SQIVND (reference sequence). CDR3 sequence: CASSIDGTGSSHYGYTF. The CDR3 nucleotides are TGTGCCAGTAGTATAGACGGGACAGGGAGCTCCCACTATGGCTACACCTTC.

The CDR3 DNA reads as TGTGCCAGCAGTGAAACTCTGGCCCCGCTCTCTGGAAACACCATATATTTT. It specifies CASSETLAPLSGNTIYF. The V call is TRBV6-1, the J call TRBJ1-3; D remains unclear. Trimming shortened V by 2 bases and J by 0 bases, and 14 bases separated the two germline ends. From germline, CDR1 is MNHNS and CDR2 SASEGT. CDR3 length: 17 amino acids.

This rearrangement joins TRBV5-1 to TRBJ2-7; TRBD2 matches 10 bases. J lost 2 bases, V lost 1 base, and 3 bases had no gene match. This CDR3 has 15 residues. Germline lookup yields CDR1 SGHRS and CDR2 YFSETQ. The CDR3 DNA reads as TGCGCCAGCAGCTTGAAAGCGGGAGGGACCTACGAGCAGTACTTC. It translates to CASSLKAGGTYEQYF.

The chain couples TRBV7-2 to TRBJ1-5, with D hard to call. CDR1 SGHTA and CDR2 FQGNSA come from the germline V gene. V dropped 1 base and J dropped 5 bases, with 6 bases sitting between them. There are 13 residues in the CDR3. CDR3 sequence: CASSLVGDQPQHF. The CDR3 DNA is TGTGCCAGCAGCTTAGTCGGGGATCAGCCCCAGCATTTT.

The chain uses TRBV29-1 and TRBJ1-3, with D possibly matching TRBD1 (6 bases). V was pared by 6 bases and J by 1 base, with 19 bases between. This CDR3 has 16 residues. Per the germline V gene, CDR1 is SQVTM and CDR2 is ANQGSEA. Written as DNA, the CDR3 is TGCAGCGTCGCCTGGGGGGTTGGGACATCTGGAAACACCATATATTTT. This translates into CSVAWGVGTSGNTIYF.

The chain combines TRBV11-2 with TRBJ2-7; D is possibly TRBD2 (7 bases). The V end was cut by 3 bases, the J end by 4 bases, with 10 bases between. CDR1 and CDR2 from the germline V gene are SGHAT and FQNNGV. The CDR3 totals 13 residues. The CDR3 DNA is TGTGCCAGCAGCTTTGGGAGGGGGTACGAGCAGTACTTC. Amino acids: CASSFGRGYEQYF. Using reference TRBV11-2 and TRBJ2-7 for the parts outside the CDR3, the full variable domain is EAGVAQSPRYKIIEKRQSVAFWCNPISGHATLYWYQQILGQGPKLLIQFQNNGVVDDSQLPKDRFSAERLKGVDSTLKIQPAKLEDSAVYLCASSFGRGYEQYFGPGTRLTVT.

V usage is TRBV11-3 and J usage is TRBJ2-5; 7 nucleotides line up with TRBD2. Germline-derived CDR1 and CDR2 are SGHNT and YENEEA. There are 15 residues in the CDR3. The trim removed 6 bases at V and 4 bases at J, leaving 11 bases unmatched. This CDR3 is CASSYSGAGSETQYF. CDR3 in DNA: TGTGCCAGCAGTTACAGCGGGGCCGGCTCAGAGACCCAGTACTTC.

The genes are TRBV3-1 (or the pseudogene TRBV3-2) and TRBJ2-7, with D uncertain. The germline V gene encodes CDR1 LGHDT and CDR2 YNNKEL (reference sequence). Deletions cut 2 bases from V and 7 bases from J, with 9 bases between. This CDR3 spans 12 amino acids. CDR3 amino acids: CASSQTGLEQYF. Here the CDR3 DNA reads TGTGCCAGCAGCCAAACTGGGCTGGAGCAGTACTTC.

The chain combines TRBV5-4 with TRBJ2-7; TRBD1 is a possible D gene (6 bases). Trimming took off 2 bases at V and 2 bases at J, with 14 bases between the two ends. Germline CDR1 reads SGHNT; CDR2 reads YYREEE (reference sequence). The CDR3 covers 15 residues. The CDR3 reads CASSLEDRGAYEQYF. CDR3 DNA: TGTGCCAGCAGCTTAGAGGACAGAGGGGCCTACGAGCAGTACTTC.

The chain has TRBV5-1 and TRBJ1-3; 8 nucleotides align to TRBD1. The CDR3 has 16 amino acids. J gave up 1 base and V 1 base, and 4 bases lay outside the gene matches. The V gene's germline CDR1 is SGHRS and CDR2 YFSETQ. CDR3 sequence (DNA): TGCGCCAGCAGCTTGCAGGGGGCCTTATCTGGAAACACCATATATTTT. Translation gives CASSLQGALSGNTIYF.

The chain is built from TRBV7-2 and TRBJ2-4, with D possibly TRBD1 on 6 matching bases. The length of the CDR3 is 14 residues. CDR1 is SGHTA, CDR2 FQGNSA, per germline. V lost 4 bases and J 1 base, leaving 8 bases between the germline ends. For the CDR3, the DNA is TGTGCCAGCAGCTACGACAGGGCCAAAAACATTCAGTACTTC. Protein: CASSYDRAKNIQYF.

The genes are TRBV6-1 and TRBJ2-7; 8 bases match TRBD2. Germline V gives CDR1 MNHNS, CDR2 SASEGT. The CDR3 consists of 14 residues. Trimming cost V 3 bases and J 3 bases; bases outside gene matches: 4. CDR3 bases: TGTGCCAGCAGTGATTATGCGGGGGGCTACGAGCAGTACTTC. Translation: CASSDYAGGYEQYF.

V usage is TRBV19 and J usage is TRBJ2-4, with 7 bases identical to TRBD1. Looked up from germline, CDR1 is LNHDA and CDR2 is SQIVND (reference sequence). The CDR3 loop spans 12 amino acids. Trimming removed 5 bases from V and 10 bases from J; junction bases left unmatched: 5. DNA of the CDR3: TGTGCCAGTAGTCCCCGGGACAGTATTCAGTACTTC. Its translation is CASSPRDSIQYF. The full variable domain, rest sourced from reference TRBV19 and TRBJ2-4, is DGGITQSPKYLFRKEGQNVTLSCEQNLNHDAMYWYRQDPGQGLRLIYYSQIVNDFQKGDIAEGYSVSREKKESFPLTVTSAQKNPTAFYLCASSPRDSIQYFGAGTRLSVL.

This clone has more than one count but fewer than ten. The chain joins TRBV5-5 to TRBJ1-5, with 10 nucleotides matching TRBD1. This CDR3 comprises 15 residues. Germline V gene data show CDR1 as SGHKS and CDR2 as YYEKEE (reference sequence). V trimming: 0 bases; J trimming: 5 bases; junction bases outside the gene matches: 2. The CDR3 protein is CASSLAGTGDQPQHF. DNA for the CDR3: TGTGCCAGCAGCTTGGCCGGGACAGGGGATCAGCCCCAGCATTTT.

The rearrangement links TRBV9 to TRBJ2-3; 9 bases agree with TRBD2. There are 15 residues in the CDR3. V dropped 0 bases and J dropped 6; count of bases not matched to a gene: 5. Germline V gene lookup returns CDR1 SGDLS and CDR2 YYNGEE. The DNA of the CDR3 is TGTGCCAGCAGCGTAGTTGCTAGCGGGACCGATACGCAGTATTTT. Translating it yields CASSVVASGTDTQYF.

The rearrangement joins TRBV5-4 to TRBJ2-7; D is perhaps TRBD1 (6 bases). This CDR3 contains 13 residues. V was trimmed by 4 bases and J by 0 bases, leaving 8 bases between them. Per germline, CDR1 SGHNT and CDR2 YYREEE (reference sequence). The CDR3 nucleotides are TGTGCCAGCAGCAGGACAGACTCCTACGAGCAGTACTTC. Its translation is CASSRTDSYEQYF.

The V and J genes are TRBV7-2 and TRBJ1-5; 7 nucleotides align to TRBD1. Germline CDR1 is SGHTA and CDR2 is FQGNSA. V lost 6 bases and J lost 6; bases outside the gene matches: 5. This CDR3 has 13 amino acids. In nucleotides, the CDR3 is TGTGCCAGCAGTTCCGACAGGGTTCAGCCCCAGCATTTT. Protein sequence: CASSSDRVQPQHF. The whole variable domain, filled in from reference TRBV7-2 and TRBJ1-5, reads GAGVSQSPSNKVTEKGKDVELRCDPISGHTALYWYRQSLGQGLEFLIYFQGNSAPDKSGLPSDRFSAERTGGSVSTLTIQRTQQEDSAVYLCASSSDRVQPQHFGDGTRLSIL.

The J gene is TRBJ1-1, the V gene TRBV12-5, with D maybe TRBD1 (6 bases). Trimming cost V 2 bases and J 0 bases, with 22 bases left between them. The CDR3 extends over 19 amino acids. The germline gives CDR1 LGHNT, CDR2 FRNRAP. CDR3 DNA: TGTGCTAGTGGTTTGTTGATAGGGGGGCAGGGCCCGATGAACACTGAAGCTTTCTTT. Translated: CASGLLIGGQGPMNTEAFF.

The chain employs TRBV19 and TRBJ1-3; D unresolved. The CDR3 sequence is 13 residues long. Per the germline V gene, CDR1 is LNHDA and CDR2 is SQIVND (reference sequence). With 10 bases removed from V and 3 bases from J, the gap between germline ends came to 13 bases. The CDR3 is CATSPSGGNTIYF. The CDR3 DNA reads TGTGCCACATCGCCTTCTGGTGGAAACACCATATATTTT.

V usage is TRBV27 and J usage is TRBJ2-1, with D tentatively TRBD1 (6 bases). Trimming pared 8 bases from V and 2 bases from J, leaving 13 bases between. From germline, CDR1 is MNHEY and CDR2 SMNVEV (reference sequence). This CDR3 region has 14 residues. The CDR3 nucleotides read TGTGCCAGCGGTCAGCAGGGGACCTACAATGAGCAGTTCTTC. This encodes CASGQQGTYNEQFF.